These T cell receptor beta chains were read from a single sample in a study of early T cells in non-severe SARS-CoV-2 infection. TCRdb reprocessed the 5' RACE reads via MiXCR and lists one record per CDR3 protein. The profile covers about 48,000 distinct CDR3 sequences, with around 6% appearing a single time and roughly 4.5% taken by the ten largest. The sample taken for sequencing was whole blood. Source of these receptors: an adult who was a healthcare worker with PCR-confirmed SARS-CoV-2 infection or an uninfected control (not recorded which). Both conserved end residues are part of each CDR3. The D gene is left open where the match is weak. A clone size is listed for some rows: how often the clone was seen (once, few, many), or a class if it is expanded.

>TRBV18|TRBD2|18|TRBJ2-2|few
CASSPRASGGPNTGELFF
TGTGCCAGCTCACCACGGGCTAGCGGGGGCCCAAACACCGGGGAGCTGTTTTTT
>TRBV27|-|14|TRBJ2-7|many
CASSLTGQPYEQYF
TGTGCCAGCAGTTTGACAGGCCAACCGTACGAGCAGTACTTC
>TRBV3-1|-|14|TRBJ1-3|many
CASSQAVSGNTIYF
TGTGCCAGCAGCCAAGCAGTCTCTGGAAACACCATATATTTT
>TRBV5-1|-|15|TRBJ2-3|few
CASSLGLLGNDTQYF
TGCGCCAGCAGCTTGGGCCTGCTTGGGAACGATACGCAGTATTTT
>TRBV2|-|15|TRBJ2-3|-
CASSSRDTQGDTQYF
TGTGCCAGCAGTTCCCGGGACACTCAAGGGGATACGCAGTATTTT
>TRBV9|-|16|TRBJ2-1|many
CASSVEGAGRGDEQFF
TGTGCCAGCAGCGTAGAAGGGGCAGGTCGTGGCGATGAGCAGTTCTTC
>TRBV4-2|-|15|TRBJ1-1|many
CASSLARTGGTEAFF
TGTGCCAGCAGCCTCGCCCGAACGGGGGGGACTGAAGCTTTCTTT
>TRBV6-6|-|13|TRBJ2-3|many
CASSLQYGDTQYF
TGTGCCAGCAGTTTGCAGTATGGGGATACGCAGTATTTT
>TRBV13|TRBD2|16|TRBJ2-3|few
CASSRGRDRDPTRRYF
TGTGCCAGCAGCCGAGGGAGGGACCGGGACCCGACCCGAAGGTATTTT
>TRBV6-1|-|14|TRBJ1-5|few
CATSDARSKQPQHF
TGTGCCACCAGTGACGCCAGATCCAAACAGCCCCAGCATTTT
>TRBV7-6|TRBD2|16|TRBJ2-1|-
CASSLGASGSYNEQFF
TGTGCCAGCAGCTTAGGCGCTAGCGGGAGCTACAATGAGCAGTTCTTC
>TRBV29-1|TRBD2|13|TRBJ2-1|many
CSANRGSNGEQFF
TGCAGCGCCAACCGCGGGAGCAACGGTGAGCAGTTCTTC
>TRBV29-1|-|11|TRBJ2-4|many
CSVGEVNIQYF
TGCAGCGTTGGTGAGGTAAACATTCAGTACTTC
>TRBV9|TRBD1|13|TRBJ2-7|few
CASSGQGAYEQYF
TGTGCCAGCAGCGGACAGGGGGCCTACGAGCAGTACTTC
>TRBV2|-|11|TRBJ1-5|-
CASSDHQPQHF
TGTGCCAGCAGTGACCATCAGCCCCAGCATTTT
>TRBV12-3/TRBV12-4|-|15|TRBJ1-2|many
CASSLSSDGAYGYTF
TGTGCCAGCAGTTTATCTTCCGACGGAGCCTATGGCTACACCTTC
>TRBV4-3|-|16|TRBJ1-6|many
CASSQEWRTANSPLHF
TGCGCCAGCAGCCAAGAATGGCGGACAGCTAATTCACCCCTCCACTTT
>TRBV19|TRBD1|15|TRBJ1-4|many
CASSTTGVSNEKLFF
TGTGCCAGTAGTACCACAGGGGTTTCGAATGAAAAACTGTTTTTT
>TRBV5-1|-|17|TRBJ2-6|many
CASSLEPGLPGANVLTF
TGCGCCAGCAGCTTGGAACCGGGGCTGCCTGGGGCCAACGTCCTGACTTTC
>TRBV5-1|-|15|TRBJ2-2|few
CASSLTVSNTGELFF
TGCGCCAGCAGCCTGACGGTTTCGAACACCGGGGAGCTGTTTTTT
>TRBV3-1|TRBD2|16|TRBJ2-1|many
CASSFPSGASYNEQFF
TGTGCCAGCAGTTTTCCTAGCGGAGCCTCCTACAATGAGCAGTTCTTC
>TRBV11-3|TRBD2|18|TRBJ2-1|-
CASSQGTRLAGGMYEQFF
TGTGCCAGCAGCCAAGGAACCCGTCTAGCGGGGGGGATGTATGAGCAGTTCTTC
>TRBV5-4|-|14|TRBJ2-5|few
CASSPTGSEETQYF
TGTGCCAGCAGCCCCACAGGGTCTGAGGAGACCCAGTACTTC
>TRBV20-1|-|15|TRBJ1-1|few
CSAERLEGRNTEAFF
TGCAGTGCGGAGCGACTTGAGGGGCGCAACACTGAAGCTTTCTTT
>TRBV11-2|-|12|TRBJ2-7|many
CASSSGGPEQYF
TGTGCCAGCAGCTCCGGGGGTCCCGAGCAGTACTTC
>TRBV7-9|-|14|TRBJ1-2|many
CASSLMAGDYGYTF
TGTGCCAGCAGCTTAATGGCGGGGGACTATGGCTACACCTTC
>TRBV10-2|-|12|TRBJ2-7|few
CASSKGSYEQYF
TGCGCCAGCAGTAAAGGGTCCTACGAGCAGTACTTC
>TRBV7-8|-|15|TRBJ2-1|-
CASSLQLLSYNEQFF
TGTGCCAGCAGCTTACAACTACTCTCCTACAATGAGCAGTTCTTC
>TRBV5-1|-|14|TRBJ1-1|-
CASSLDRVVTEAFF
TGCGCCAGCAGCTTGGACAGGGTGGTCACTGAAGCTTTCTTT
>TRBV5-5|-|14|TRBJ1-1|many
CASRQGHQNTEAFF
TGTGCCAGCAGGCAGGGACACCAGAACACTGAAGCTTTCTTT
>TRBV11-2|TRBD2|13|TRBJ2-1|many
CASERGPPNEQFF
TGTGCCAGCGAGCGGGGACCACCCAATGAGCAGTTCTTC
>TRBV15|-|15|TRBJ2-5|many
CATQKRPVHQETQYF
TGTGCCACCCAAAAGCGGCCAGTCCACCAAGAGACCCAGTACTTC
>TRBV3-1|-|13|TRBJ2-2|many
CASTQGSTGELFF
TGTGCCAGCACCCAGGGGTCCACCGGGGAGCTGTTTTTT
>TRBV5-4|-|13|TRBJ1-2|-
CASSFPTAYGYTF
TGTGCCAGCAGCTTTCCGACAGCCTATGGCTACACCTTC
>TRBV6-2/TRBV6-3|-|13|TRBJ1-2|many
CASRESTNYGYTF
TGTGCCAGCAGGGAGTCAACTAACTATGGCTACACCTTC
>TRBV19|-|15|TRBJ2-1|many
CASSIGGTVTIEQFF
TGTGCCAGTAGTATAGGCGGGACAGTTACAATCGAGCAGTTCTTC
>TRBV29-1|-|14|TRBJ2-2|many
CSVPDSANTGELFF
TGCAGCGTCCCGGACAGCGCGAACACCGGGGAGCTGTTTTTT
>TRBV7-2|TRBD2|20|TRBJ2-3|many
CASSLARRTSGRTSTDTQYF
TGTGCCAGCAGCTTAGCGCGGCGGACTAGCGGGCGGACTAGCACAGATACGCAGTATTTT
>TRBV27|-|13|TRBJ2-7|many
CASSSLAGGEQYF
TGTGCCAGCAGTTCCCTCGCGGGCGGCGAGCAGTACTTC